Shown below are 30 T cell receptor beta chains from a single sample sequenced in a study of PD-1 blockade in classical Hodgkin lymphoma. Sequencing used immunoSEQ multiplex PCR; TCRdb keeps in-frame clones, though not all of them. The sample carries 10,000 to 15,000 clones, 65% to 85% recorded once. There was relapse after autologous stem cell transplantation in every patient, and there was variation in brentuximab vedotin exposure. Magnetic negative selection of thawed PBMCs yielded the CD8+ T cells. The source was CD8+ T cells from blood, collected at baseline. These receptors were collected from a human donor with classical Hodgkin lymphoma.

V and J are TRBV12-5 and TRBJ2-5; D is unclear. The germline CDR1 and CDR2 sequences are LGHNT and FRNRAP. The V gene lost 4 bases and the J gene lost 5 bases, with 11 bases spanning the gap. CDR3 length: 13 residues. CDR3 DNA: TGTGCTAGTGGTTCGTTCCTGGGGGAGACCCAGTACTTC. This codes for CASGSFLGETQYF.

The chain employs TRBV7-9 and TRBJ1-1; a weak D match, TRBD1 (6 bases). Per the germline V gene, CDR1 is SEHNR and CDR2 is FQNEAQ (reference sequence). This CDR3 is 16 amino acids long. Trimming shortened V by 5 bases and J by 2 bases, and 18 bases separated the two germline ends. The DNA of the CDR3 is TGTGCCAGCAGCACCAGCCGGGACACCACAAACACTGAAGCTTTCTTT. Its translation: CASSTSRDTTNTEAFF.

This rearrangement joins TRBV4-3 to TRBJ2-7, with 8 bases identical to TRBD1. The V gene end was trimmed by 0 bases and the J gene end by 3 bases; junction bases not matched to a gene: 10. CDR3 size: 17 residues. CDR1 is LGHNA and CDR2 is YSLEER in the germline V gene. This chain's CDR3 is CASSQDPKGDRGYEQYF. The CDR3 DNA reads as TGCGCCAGCAGCCAAGACCCCAAGGGCGACAGGGGCTACGAGCAGTACTTC.

The chain joins TRBV5-6 to TRBJ2-7, with TRBD2 as a possible D gene (6 bases). Germline V gene lookup returns CDR1 SGHDT and CDR2 YYEEEE. Trimming took 3 bases from V and 2 from J, leaving 9 bases between them. The CDR3 sequence is 13 residues long. CDR3 DNA: TGTGCCAGCAGCTCGGGAGTTACCTACGAGCAGTACTTC. This gives the protein CASSSGVTYEQYF.

This sequence joins TRBV4-2 and TRBJ2-5; 11 bases match TRBD2. Per the germline V gene, CDR1 is LGHNA and CDR2 is YNFKEQ. The CDR3 loop spans 17 amino acids. Unmatched junction bases numbered 9, after V lost 4 bases and J lost 2 bases. CDR3 DNA: TGTGCCAGCAGCCCCTTTGGGGCTAGCGGGGGGCAAGAGACCCAGTACTTC. Translation gives CASSPFGASGGQETQYF.

The V gene is TRBV6-5, the J gene TRBJ1-1; D remains ambiguous. The CDR3 has 14 residues. V lost 0 bases, J lost 8 bases, and 13 bases lay in between. From germline, CDR1 is MNHEY and CDR2 SVGAGI. This CDR3 is CASSYSSFQTEAFF. The CDR3 coding sequence is TGTGCCAGCAGTTACTCGAGTTTCCAGACCGAAGCTTTCTTT.

This sequence joins TRBV15 and TRBJ1-1, with unresolved D. Germline V gene data show CDR1 as LNHNV and CDR2 as YYDKDF (reference sequence). The ends were cut back, 0 bases at V and 10 bases at J, with 18 bases in the middle. The CDR3 contains 15 residues. CDR3 bases: TGTGCCACCAGCAGAGATGCTTTGGGTGCCCGCGGAGCTTTCTTT. Encoded protein: CATSRDALGARGAFF.

This clone was picked up one time. This chain links TRBV11-2 with TRBJ2-7; D not resolved. V gave up 5 bases and J gave up 4 bases, with 15 bases separating them. The CDR3 runs to 14 residues. The V gene's germline CDR1 is SGHAT and CDR2 FQNNGV. The CDR3 DNA sequence: TGTGCCAGCAGCAACGGGCTCAGACGATACGAGCAGTACTTC. This sequence encodes CASSNGLRRYEQYF.

This chain connects TRBV2 to TRBJ2-3; 13 bases match TRBD2. The V and J ends lost 2 bases and 0 bases, in that order; junction bases with no gene match: 5. CDR3 length: 18 amino acids. Germline V CDR1 and CDR2: SNHLY, FYNNEI. Here the CDR3 DNA reads TGTGCCAGCAGTGAACGACTAGCGGGGGGTAAAAGCACAGATACGCAGTATTTT. The encoded protein is CASSERLAGGKSTDTQYF.

V is TRBV29-1 and J is TRBJ2-7; D unclear. Looked up from germline, CDR1 is SQVTM and CDR2 is ANQGSEA. V lost 4 bases and J 3 bases, leaving 22 bases between the germline ends. This CDR3 is built from 16 residues. The CDR3 bases are TGCAGCGTTGCCCCTCGCTCAGCTGCTACGATCTACGAGCAGTACTTC. It is translated as CSVAPRSAATIYEQYF.

The table lists this clone with a few counts. The V gene is TRBV7-9, the J gene TRBJ2-7; no clear D. The CDR3 sequence is 13 residues long. Germline V gene data show CDR1 as SEHNR and CDR2 as FQNEAQ (reference sequence). V was pared by 3 bases and J by 1 base, with 7 bases between. The CDR3 nucleotides read TGTGCCAGCAGCTTTAGCCCTTCCTACGAGCAGTACTTC. Its protein product is CASSFSPSYEQYF.

The chain employs TRBV9 and TRBJ1-4, with D unclear. Trimming shortened V by 3 bases and J by 0 bases, and 12 bases separated the two germline ends. Germline CDR1 reads SGDLS; CDR2 reads YYNGEE. This CDR3 is built from 16 residues. CDR3 sequence: CASSGNERATNEKLFF. The CDR3 nucleotides are TGTGCCAGCAGCGGAAACGAACGAGCAACTAATGAAAAACTGTTTTTT.

The chain carries TRBV29-1 and TRBJ2-2; 7 nucleotides match TRBD1. V was pared by 7 bases and J by 4 bases, with 12 bases of the junction left unmatched. CDR3 size: 15 residues. Germline V gives CDR1 SQVTM, CDR2 ANQGSEA. CDR3 nucleotide sequence: TGCAGCGCCGGGACAGCCTCGCCCCTCACCGGGGAGCTGTTTTTT. Protein sequence: CSAGTASPLTGELFF.

The chain links TRBV19 to TRBJ1-5, with 7 nucleotides matching TRBD1. The CDR3 loop spans 15 amino acids. The V segment lost 5 bases and the J segment 3 bases; nucleotides outside the gene matches: 7. The germline V gene encodes CDR1 LNHDA and CDR2 SQIVND (reference sequence). Written as DNA, the CDR3 is TGTGCCAGTAGTGTAACAGGGGTCCTCAATCAGCCCCAGCATTTT. Its translation: CASSVTGVLNQPQHF.

In this sample, this clone turned up a few times. The genes are TRBV15 and TRBJ1-2; D not certain. Germline values: CDR1 LNHNV, CDR2 YYDKDF (reference sequence). The CDR3 loop spans 15 amino acids. The V and J ends lost 0 bases and 4 bases respectively, with 12 bases between them. Written as DNA, the CDR3 is TGTGCCACCAGCAGAGAGGGAGACATCGGCTATGGCTACACCTTC. Its translation is CATSREGDIGYGYTF.

V usage is TRBV13 and J usage is TRBJ1-6; possibly TRBD1 for D (5 bases). Deletions cut 3 bases from V and 6 bases from J, with 12 bases between. This CDR3 comprises 15 residues. Per germline, CDR1 PRHDT and CDR2 FYEKMQ (reference sequence). CDR3 region: CASSFGAGANSPLHF. The CDR3 DNA reads as TGTGCCAGCAGCTTCGGGGCAGGTGCTAATTCACCCCTCCACTTT.

This CDR3 reads CASSLLRQGEETQYF. The CDR3 coding sequence is TGTGCCAGCAGCTTGTTACGGCAGGGAGAAGAGACCCAGTACTTC. This chain links TRBV5-6 with TRBJ2-5, with D perhaps given as TRBD1 or TRBD2 (5 bases each). The V gene lost 1 base and the J gene lost 3 bases, with 13 bases spanning the gap. CDR3 length equals 15 residues. The V gene's germline CDR1 is SGHDT and CDR2 YYEEEE.

The CDR3 nucleotides are TGCGCCAGCAGTGAATCGGGACCGCGCCGCGAGCAGTACTTC. Protein: CASSESGPRREQYF. The chain combines TRBV10-1 with TRBJ2-7; possibly TRBD1 or TRBD2 for D (5 bases each). The CDR3 extends over 14 amino acids. V dropped 3 bases and J dropped 6 bases, with 15 bases sitting between them. In germline, CDR1 is WNHNN, CDR2 SYGVQD (reference sequence).

This clone occurred a few times. This chain uses TRBV7-2 with TRBJ2-4; 7 bases match TRBD2. V trimming: 5 bases; J trimming: 7 bases; junction bases outside the gene matches: 17. Germline CDR1 SGHTA, CDR2 FQGNSA. The CDR3 has 17 residues. The CDR3 loop is CASSLGVSGDPWNIQYF. CDR3 coding DNA: TGTGCCAGCAGCCTAGGCGTGAGCGGGGACCCCTGGAACATTCAGTACTTC. The whole variable domain, remainder taken from reference TRBV7-2 and TRBJ2-4, is GAGVSQSPSNKVTEKGKDVELRCDPISGHTALYWYRQSLGQGLEFLIYFQGNSAPDKSGLPSDRFSAERTGGSVSTLTIQRTQQEDSAVYLCASSLGVSGDPWNIQYFGAGTRLSVL.

The chain joins TRBV10-1 to TRBJ2-1; possibly TRBD1 for D (6 bases). Deletions cut 6 bases from V and 6 bases from J, with 9 bases between. Per the germline V gene, CDR1 is WNHNN and CDR2 is SYGVQD (reference sequence). The CDR3 has 12 residues. The CDR3 region has the DNA TGCGCCAGCAGCGGACAGTCCAATGAGCAGTTCTTC. It is translated as CASSGQSNEQFF.

The chain couples TRBV4-1 to TRBJ2-7, with D hard to call. CDR1 is MGHRA and CDR2 is YSYEKL in the germline V gene. Trimming stripped 0 bases from V and 4 bases from J, with 7 bases between. The CDR3 has 13 residues. CDR3 amino acids: CASSQDQDYEQYF. CDR3 in DNA: TGCGCCAGCAGCCAAGATCAGGATTACGAGCAGTACTTC.

The chain links TRBV7-9 to TRBJ2-1; D uncertain. CDR1 SEHNR and CDR2 FQNEAQ come from the germline V gene (reference sequence). V gave up 3 bases and J gave up 0 bases, with 6 bases separating them. This CDR3 is 14 amino acids long. In nucleotides, the CDR3 is TGTGCCAGCAGCTTGGGCCGCTCCTACAATGAGCAGTTCTTC. Its protein is CASSLGRSYNEQFF. Together with reference TRBV7-9 and TRBJ2-1, the CDR3 gives the full variable domain: DTGVSQNPRHKITKRGQNVTFRCDPISEHNRLYWYRQTLGQGPEFLTYFQNEAQLEKSRLLSDRFSAERPKGSFSTLEIQRTEQGDSAMYLCASSLGRSYNEQFFGPGTRLTVL.

The V and J genes are TRBV11-2 and TRBJ2-1; no clear D. The CDR3 consists of 14 residues. Germline V gene sequence: CDR1 SGHAT, CDR2 FQNNGV. Trimming took 5 bases from V and 6 from J, leaving 14 bases between them. The CDR3 DNA reads as TGTGCCAGCAGCCCACCCTTAGGACCCAATGAGCAGTTCTTC. Translation gives CASSPPLGPNEQFF.

This rearrangement joins TRBV19 to TRBJ1-1, with a weak D call TRBD1 (6 bases). Germline V CDR1 and CDR2: LNHDA, SQIVND (reference sequence). CDR3 length: 13 amino acids. V lost 1 base to trimming and J lost 8 bases, with 11 bases between them. CDR3 protein: CASSIVWGAEAFF. CDR3 sequence (DNA): TGTGCCAGTAGTATAGTTTGGGGGGCAGAAGCTTTCTTT.

This clone was seen only a few times. DNA of the CDR3: TGTGCCATCAGATGGGGTAACACTGAAGCTTTCTTT. This encodes CAIRWGNTEAFF. V and J are TRBV10-3 and TRBJ1-1; no clear D. Between the trimmed V and J ends, which lost 6 bases and 2 bases, there was a span of 7 bases. Germline values: CDR1 ENHRY, CDR2 SYGVKD. CDR3 size: 12 residues.

This clone was seen more than once but under ten times. This chain connects TRBV10-3 to TRBJ2-7, with a tentative D call TRBD1 (6 bases). The V end was cut by 11 bases, the J end by 3 bases, with 11 bases between. The length of the CDR3 is 11 residues. Per the germline V gene, CDR1 is ENHRY and CDR2 is SYGVKD. CDR3 coding DNA: TGTGCCTTCCAAGGGGGCTACGAGCAGTACTTC. This codes for CAFQGGYEQYF.

The gene calls are TRBV25-1 and TRBJ2-6; D call uncertain. The CDR3 length is 15 residues. CDR1 MGHDK and CDR2 SYGVNS come from the germline V gene. Trimming took off 5 bases at V and 2 bases at J, with 10 bases between the two ends. The CDR3 sequence is CASSPSRPGANVLTF. CDR3 nucleotide sequence: TGTGCCAGCAGTCCCTCGCGGCCTGGGGCCAACGTCCTGACTTTC.

The chain is built from TRBV7-2 and TRBJ2-3; D unclear. V was cut by 5 bases and J by 3 bases, with 9 bases left in between. The CDR3 contains 13 residues. Germline assignment: CDR1 SGHTA and CDR2 FQGNSA. The CDR3 spells CASSMITTDTQYF. DNA for the CDR3: TGTGCCAGCAGCATGATCACAACAGATACGCAGTATTTT.

This clone showed up just once. The V and J genes are TRBV7-3 and TRBJ2-5; D might be TRBD1 (5 bases). Germline CDR1 and CDR2: SGHTA and FQGTGA. This CDR3 spans 14 amino acids. Trimming stripped 3 bases from V and 4 bases from J, with 12 bases between. Here the CDR3 DNA reads TGTGCCAGCAGCTTGACAGCCTTTGGAGAGACCCAGTACTTC. This encodes CASSLTAFGETQYF.

The chain uses TRBV7-9 and TRBJ1-1, with TRBD1 identical over 7 bases. From germline, CDR1 is SEHNR and CDR2 FQNEAQ (reference sequence). Trimming removed 1 base from V and 6 bases from J; junction bases left unmatched: 14. This CDR3 spans 17 amino acids. This CDR3 is CASSLVLGVTGAAEAFF. CDR3 nucleotides: TGTGCCAGCAGCTTAGTTTTAGGTGTAACAGGGGCTGCTGAAGCTTTCTTT.